This record looks at one TCR beta chain sequence and its context. The antigen this receptor binds is unknown. Per-base quality was not reported, and no clone a single base away is much larger than it. CDR1 and CDR2 were assigned from the germline V gene (reference sequence) as DFQATT and SNEGSKA. V is pruned by 3 bases and J by 9 bases, leaving 9 bases of the junction without a gene match. The CDR3, cysteine through phenylalanine, is 15 amino acids long. Kept here is only the CDR3 DNA, which spans 45 bases and is read in frame from base 1. This specimen belongs to a study of T cells in Graves' hyperthyroidism and ophthalmopathy (dated by TCRdb to about 2019). With respect to the entire study: Peripheral blood was sampled at the time of initial diagnosis, prior to any treatment. To identify TCR V-J signatures that set the groups apart, the researchers used a discovery cohort of about a hundred patients, made up of fewer than 50 with Graves' ophthalmopathy and around 58 with stable Graves' hyperthyroidism. The 85 to 100 discovery patients were divided at random into training and test sets in a 7:3 ratio. Whether ophthalmopathy could be predicted prospectively was tested in an independent validation cohort made up of some 20 hyperthyroidism patients plus 17 patients who later progressed to ophthalmopathy. The paper describes TCR Vbeta CDR3 sequencing of 120 to 150 peripheral blood samples, made up of under 50 ophthalmopathy patients, 70 to 75 hyperthyroidism patients and about 17 progressor patients. In six Graves' hyperthyroidism patients, the study also compared T-cell repertoires from thyroid tissue with T-cell repertoires from blood. Once sampling was done, hyperthyroidism patients were given methimazole at a starting dose of 30 mg daily, whereas ophthalmopathy patients were given high-dose intravenous methylprednisolone.

Amplification of TCR beta CDR3 regions was carried out from RNA transcripts. The TCR CDR3 was subjected to a first round of RT-PCR using the HTBI primer set and the Qiagen OneStep RT-PCR kit. The libraries were constructed in a second round of multiplex PCR and then size-selected and purified. Paired-end sequencing of the libraries was performed with 100 bp reads on an Illumina HiSeq2000. The authors' analysis ran thus. Raw data were processed with SOAPnuke, discarding reads with adapters, uncalled bases, mean Phred below 15, or no exact constant-primer or identifier match. High-quality paired reads were merged using COPE v1.2.5, and each unique nucleotide sequence was defined as a clonotype. MiTCR v1.1 was used to align clonotypes to the IMGT TRBV, TRBD and TRBJ reference segments. The analysis included only V-J combinations with a frequency above 0.0001, which together covered 99% to 99.2% of the repertoires. The TCS score was defined as F50 (clonal expansion) divided by E x V (chaos), with BLOSUM62-based TCRdist calculated between CDR3 peptides within each V-J. Welch's t-statistics and random forest reduced some 510 V-J features to 13, which were used in a naive Bayes classifier (R e1071). TCRdb passed the public sequencing reads through fastp at Q25 and MiXCR, retaining productive beta sequences. Each entry is one CDR3 protein sequence, shown with its most common DNA and genes. The V and J calls come from TCRdb's annotation, not from the publication. The sample table shows hundreds of thousands of distinct CDR3 sequences, and around 15% are seen once. The leading ten clones occupy around 27% of the sample.

Ophthalmopathy patients had moderately to severely active disease, Clinical Activity Score of at least 3, NOSPECS grade of at least 4, and duration under 3 months. Exclusion was applied to patients with uncontrolled infections, other autoimmune diseases, pregnancy or lactation. Clinical symptoms, serum thyroxine and TRAb, thyroid ultrasound, and orbital computed tomography formed the basis for the diagnoses. Ficoll-Paque density gradient centrifugation was used to isolate PBMCs from around 10 ml of fresh peripheral blood. Total RNA was extracted using Trizol reagent, and RNA quality was assessed on an Agilent 2100 Bioanalyzer. Study-wide conclusions, independent of this receptor: No statistical method was used to set the sample size in advance, and investigators knew the group allocation. In validation, the model predicted progression to ophthalmopathy a median of around six months before onset, with roughly 68% sensitivity and roughly 79% specificity. Most expanded thyroid clonotypes (frequency above 0.001) were also detected in blood, suggesting blood repertoires may reflect thyroid immune responses. A model built on a 13 V-J signature distinguished ophthalmopathy from stable hyperthyroidism, reaching 87.88% sensitivity and about 81% specificity in cross-validation and 80%/75% in testing.

The receptor was derived from a man in his forties or fifties with Graves' ophthalmopathy. The chain is assembled from TRBV20-1 and TRBJ1-6; 9 middle bases align to TRBD1. Sample: blood. The CDR3 sequence is CSASGRDRVGSPLHF. The nucleotide sequence reads TGCAGTGCTAGTGGCCGGGACAGGGTGGGTTCACCCCTCCACTTT.